This T cell receptor beta chain was identified during a study of T cell clonotyping in hematopoietic cell transplantation. Study-level results: Cells were unsorted, so CD4 and CD8 contributions were not separated.

This CDR3 spans 13 amino acids. The V and J ends lost 5 bases and 8 bases respectively, with 15 bases between them. CDR1 is SEHNR and CDR2 is FQNEAQ in the germline V gene (reference sequence). Note on this clone: What it recognizes is unknown.

The table came from immunoSEQ multiplex PCR; TCRdb's copy has only in-frame clones and leaves some out. The top ten clones hold around 33% of a sample with roughly 9,000 clones, over 75% of them seen once. The source was PBMCs, collected 180 days after allogeneic stem cell transplant. V is TRBV7-9 and J is TRBJ1-2, with D possibly matching TRBD1 (6 bases). This TCR derives from a female patient aged 25-40 years who had an allogeneic stem cell transplant, so the T cells may come from the graft donor. Some clones in this sample may be carry-over from other donors' samples. The CDR3: CASSVGGATGYTF. The CDR3 nucleotides read TGTGCCAGCAGCGTCGGGGGGGCCACCGGCTACACCTTC.